A selection of T cell receptor beta chains follows, all from one sample in a study of T cell changes during pregnancy in multiple sclerosis. Here immunoSEQ multiplex PCR was the method, and the copy in TCRdb shows in-frame clones only, minus some. The repertoire holds under 95,000 clones, with 85% to 95% as singletons. Sequenced material: CD4+ T cells from peripheral blood mononuclear cells, taken before pregnancy. The receptors here all came from a female donor with multiple sclerosis, enrolled in a pregnancy study. Each CDR3 is given with its conserved first and last residue. A D gene is named only where the DNA matches it firmly. Size is stated for part of the rows, as once, few or many counts, or as a class when the clone is expanded.

>.|TRBJ1-1|TRBV19|TRBD1
TGTGCCAGTAGACAACAGGGGGAGTCCCTCGAAGCTTTCTTT
CASRQQGESLEAFF
>.|TRBJ2-7|TRBV2|TRBD2
TGTGCCAGCAGTGAGGAAGCGGGGGTTTACGAGCAGTACTTC
CASSEEAGVYEQYF
>once|TRBJ1-4|TRBV14|TRBD1
TGTGCCAGCAGCCAAGATAGAGGGGGCGATAATGAAAAACTGTTTTTT
CASSQDRGGDNEKLFF
>.|TRBJ2-2|TRBV11-2|.
TGTGCCAGCAGCTTAGAAACTCACGGGGAGCTGTTTTTT
CASSLETHGELFF
>.|TRBJ1-2|TRBV5-6|.
TGTGCCAGCAGCCGAACAGGGTTTTATGGCTACACCTTC
CASSRTGFYGYTF
>.|TRBJ1-3|TRBV6-1|.
TGTGCCAGCAGTGGGGCCTCTGGAAACACCATATATTTT
CASSGASGNTIYF
>.|TRBJ1-2|TRBV14|.
TGTGCCAGCAGCCAAATGGACAGCCGAACCAACTATGGCTACACCTTC
CASSQMDSRTNYGYTF
>.|TRBJ1-2|TRBV5-1|.
TGCGCCAGCAGCCGGACAGAATCTTATGGCTACACCTTC
CASSRTESYGYTF
>.|TRBJ2-5|TRBV18|.
TGTGCCAGCTCACCAAGGGGGGAGACCCAGTACTTC
CASSPRGETQYF
>.|TRBJ2-4|TRBV4-1|.
TGCGCCAGCAGCCAGGGCAGAAGAAACATTCAGTACTTC
CASSQGRRNIQYF
>.|TRBJ1-1|TRBV27|TRBD1
TGTGCCAGCACGCCAACAGGGGCTGGGACTGAAGCTTTCTTT
CASTPTGAGTEAFF
>.|TRBJ2-4|TRBV30|TRBD2
TGTGCCTGGAGTGTACTAGCGGGAGGAAACATTCAGTACTTC
CAWSVLAGGNIQYF
>.|TRBJ1-6|TRBV11-3|.
TGTGCCAGCAGCTTACAGGGTGGTAATTCACCCCTCCACTTT
CASSLQGGNSPLHF
>.|TRBJ1-3|TRBV7-9|.
TGTGCCAGCAGCCCCTTACTGAGCTCTTACTCTGGAAACACCATATATTTT
CASSPLLSSYSGNTIYF
>.|TRBJ2-7|TRBV19|.
TGTGCCAGTAGTATAGAGGGCGGGGCCTCCTACGAGCAGTACTTC
CASSIEGGASYEQYF
>.|TRBJ2-5|TRBV6-6|.
TGTGCCAGCGGGGGGGCGCGCCAAGAGACCCAGTACTTC
CASGGARQETQYF
>.|TRBJ1-5|TRBV18|.
TGTGCCAGCGGCGGTGGGAATCAGCCCCAGCATTTT
CASGGGNQPQHF
>.|TRBJ1-3|TRBV11-2|.
TGTGCCAGCAGCCGAAAGACAGCAGCCACTGGAAACACCATATATTTT
CASSRKTAATGNTIYF
>.|TRBJ1-5|TRBV25-1|.
TGTGCCAGCAGTGACTGGGGCCATAGCAATCAGCCCCAGCATTTT
CASSDWGHSNQPQHF
>.|TRBJ1-4|TRBV30|.
TGTGCCTGGAGTGTAGGGGGATCCGCTGAAAAACTGTTTTTT
CAWSVGGSAEKLFF
>.|TRBJ2-5|TRBV9|TRBD2
TGTGCCAGCAGCGGGGGGGGGCTAGCGGGTAAAACCCAGTACTTC
CASSGGGLAGKTQYF
>.|TRBJ1-5|TRBV7-2|.
TGTGCCAGCAGCACAGGTATTGACAATCAGCCCCAGCATTTT
CASSTGIDNQPQHF
>.|TRBJ1-4|TRBV27|TRBD1
TGTGCCAGCAGTTTAACAGGGGGCTTAGGTGAAAAACTGTTTTTT
CASSLTGGLGEKLFF
>.|TRBJ1-2|TRBV7-8|.
TGTGCCAGCAGCTTAACCTCAGGAAACTATGGCTACACCTTC
CASSLTSGNYGYTF
>.|TRBJ1-6|TRBV5-1|TRBD1
TGCGCCAGCAGACCGCCGGACAGGGATAATTCACCCCTCCACTTT
CASRPPDRDNSPLHF
>.|TRBJ2-5|TRBV2|.
TGTGCCAGCAGCTTGGAGACCCAGTACTTC
CASSLETQYF
>.|TRBJ2-1|TRBV7-2|TRBD2
TGTGCCAGCAGCTCGCGGGGGGCTCGCTACAATGAGCAGTTCTTC
CASSSRGARYNEQFF
>.|TRBJ1-5|TRBV19|.
TGTGCCAGTAGTACCCGACACACGACTAGCAATCAGCCCCAGCATTTT
CASSTRHTTSNQPQHF
>.|TRBJ2-1|TRBV28|.
TGTGCCAGCAGTCCCCAGCGGGTGGGGAATGAGCAGTTCTTC
CASSPQRVGNEQFF
>.|TRBJ2-1|TRBV7-8|TRBD2
TGTGCCAGCAGCCCACGACTAGCGGGGGATTATAATGAGCAGTTCTTC
CASSPRLAGDYNEQFF
>.|TRBJ2-2|TRBV28|TRBD1
TGTGCCAGCCATAGGGACAGGGGCTACCCCGGGGAGCTGTTTTTT
CASHRDRGYPGELFF
>once|TRBJ2-7|TRBV7-8|TRBD1
TGTGCCAGCAGCTTAGCGTACCGCCGACAGGGGGCCCACGAGCAGTACTTC
CASSLAYRRQGAHEQYF
>.|TRBJ2-5|TRBV7-3|TRBD1
TGTGCCAGCAGCCCGGACAGGGCCTCAGGGACCCAGTACTTC
CASSPDRASGTQYF
>.|TRBJ2-7|TRBV5-1|TRBD1
TGCGCCAGCAGCCTCGGGACAGCACTGGAGCAGTACTTC
CASSLGTALEQYF
>.|TRBJ2-6|TRBV6-5|.
TGTGCCGCACTCTCTGGGGCCAACGTCCTGACTTTC
CAALSGANVLTF
>.|TRBJ2-3|TRBV5-6|TRBD2
TGTGCCAGCAGCAGCGGACTAGCGGGGACCACAGATACGCAGTATTTT
CASSSGLAGTTDTQYF
>.|TRBJ1-3|TRBV7-2|.
TGTGCCAGCAGCCAACAGGGTTCTGGAAACACCATATATTTT
CASSQQGSGNTIYF
>.|TRBJ2-7|TRBV28|TRBD1
TGTGCCAGCAGAACCTATGGGACAGGGGGGGCCTACGAGCAGTACTTC
CASRTYGTGGAYEQYF
>.|TRBJ2-7|TRBV2|TRBD2
TGTGCCAGCGTAGCGGGGTCCTACGAGCAGTACTTC
CASVAGSYEQYF
>.|TRBJ2-3|TRBV5-4|TRBD2
TGTGCCAGCAGCTTGGGGACTAGCGGGACAGATACGCAGTATTTT
CASSLGTSGTDTQYF
>.|TRBJ1-1|TRBV5-4|.
TGTGCCAGCAGCTTGGGCGGCGGCACTGAAGCTTTCTTT
CASSLGGGTEAFF
>.|TRBJ2-3|TRBV7-6|.
TGTGCCAGCAGCTTGACAGGATACACAGATACGCAGTATTTT
CASSLTGYTDTQYF
>.|TRBJ1-3|TRBV19|TRBD1
TGTGCCAGTAGGCCGACAGGGGTTGACACCATATATTTT
CASRPTGVDTIYF
>.|TRBJ2-1|TRBV28|TRBD2
TGTGCCAGCAGTTCTAGCGGGAGGCGGGGGAATGAGCAGTTCTTC
CASSSSGRRGNEQFF
>.|TRBJ1-6|TRBV9|TRBD1
TGTGCCAGCAGCGACGGGACAGGGAATTCACCCCTCCACTTT
CASSDGTGNSPLHF
>.|TRBJ1-1|TRBV18|.
TGTGCCAGCTCACCGATTTGGGGGAGGTCTGAAGCTTTCTTT
CASSPIWGRSEAFF
>.|TRBJ2-1|TRBV5-4|.
TGTGCCAGCAGCTTGATAGGAGGGGAGCAGTTCTTC
CASSLIGGEQFF
>.|TRBJ1-2|TRBV5-6|TRBD1
TGTGCCAGCAAGACCCGACAGGGCAACTATGGCTACACCTTC
CASKTRQGNYGYTF
>.|TRBJ1-2|TRBV18|TRBD1
TGTGCCAGCTCTCATCGGACAGGCTTTCAAGACTATGGCTACACCTTC
CASSHRTGFQDYGYTF
>.|TRBJ2-1|TRBV7-3|.
TGTGCCAGCAGCCCCCGCGGAGGGTGGGGTGAGCAGTTCTTC
CASSPRGGWGEQFF
>few|TRBJ1-5|TRBV6-7|TRBD1
TGTGCCAGCAGTTACGGGGACAGGGTGAGGCAGCCCCAGCATTTT
CASSYGDRVRQPQHF
>.|TRBJ1-1|TRBV10-3|.
TGTGCCATCAGTGAGTCGGCCAGGGGCAATGGTGAAGCTTTCTTT
CAISESARGNGEAFF
>.|TRBJ2-7|TRBV5-5|TRBD1
TGTGCCAGCAGCATCCAACCGGGACAGGGAAGGTTCGAGCAGTACTTC
CASSIQPGQGRFEQYF
>.|TRBJ2-7|TRBV30|TRBD1
TGTGCCTGGAGCTTGGGACAGGGGGCTAACTACGAGCAGTACTTC
CAWSLGQGANYEQYF
>.|TRBJ1-2|TRBV4-3|TRBD1
TGCGCCAGCAGCCAAGTTGGCGGACAGGGGGCCTATGGCTACACCTTC
CASSQVGGQGAYGYTF
>.|TRBJ2-1|TRBV28|TRBD2
TGTGCCAGCAGTCCCGGGACTAGCGGGCCTAGGACCAGGGGGTTCTTC
CASSPGTSGPRTRGFF
>.|TRBJ2-1|TRBV12-1|.
TGTGCCAGCAGCGCGTTAAGCAATGAGCAGTTCTTC
CASSALSNEQFF